The 14 T cell receptor beta chains in this list originate from one sample, sequenced in a study of cytomegalovirus exposure and HLA in healthy donors. PCR was performed using 60 Vbeta and 13 Jbeta primers. Method: immunoSEQ multiplex PCR; TCRdb's copy keeps in-frame clones and lacks some. The sample contains roughly 190,000 clones, 62% of which appear only once. What was sequenced was PBMCs. These receptors were obtained from a man in his forties in good health and CMV-seronegative.

This clone has a single count. CDR3 nucleotide sequence: TGTGCCAGTAGTAAAGCGGGCTTCGGCTATGGCTACACCTTC. This sequence encodes CASSKAGFGYGYTF. V usage is TRBV19 and J usage is TRBJ1-2; no definite D call. Germline-derived CDR1 and CDR2 are LNHDA and SQIVND (reference sequence). There are 14 residues in the CDR3. Trimming left V 4 bases short and J 4 bases short, with 13 bases between. Looking up the rest from reference TRBV19 and TRBJ1-2 gives the full variable domain: DGGITQSPKYLFRKEGQNVTLSCEQNLNHDAMYWYRQDPGQGLRLIYYSQIVNDFQKGDIAEGYSVSREKKESFPLTVTSAQKNPTAFYLCASSKAGFGYGYTFGSGTRLTVV.

The count of this clone is one. The rearrangement uses TRBV7-2 and TRBJ2-3; TRBD2 matches at 10 bases. This CDR3 comprises 18 residues. The germline CDR1 and CDR2 sequences are SGHTA and FQGNSA. Trimming took 1 base from V and 5 from J; bases not matched to a gene: 12. CDR3 DNA: TGTGCCAGCAGCTTAGTGTCAGCGGGAGGGGGTGATCGAGATACGCAGTATTTT. It codes for CASSLVSAGGGDRDTQYF.

The chain recombines TRBV7-9 with TRBJ2-5; D might be TRBD1 (6 bases). This CDR3 has 10 amino acids. CDR1 and CDR2 (germline): SEHNR, FQNEAQ (reference sequence). Between the trimmed V and J ends, which lost 11 bases and 5 bases, there was a span of 9 bases. CDR3 amino acids: CASGVETQYF. The CDR3 DNA sequence: TGTGCCTCAGGGGTGGAGACCCAGTACTTC.

This clone was recorded a few times. This chain joins TRBV10-3 and TRBJ2-1; 9 bases agree with TRBD2. The CDR3 is 13 amino acids. J gave up 7 bases and V 8 bases, and 6 bases lay outside the gene matches. The germline CDR1 and CDR2 sequences are ENHRY and SYGVKD. The CDR3 protein is CAIRVAGENEQFF. CDR3 bases: TGTGCCATCCGCGTAGCGGGAGAGAATGAGCAGTTCTTC.

The V call is TRBV4-1, the J call TRBJ2-4; 10 nucleotides line up with TRBD2. Germline assignment: CDR1 MGHRA and CDR2 YSYEKL. V was clipped by 2 bases and J by 7 bases; unmatched bases: 8. The CDR3 loop spans 16 amino acids. The CDR3 nucleotides read TGCGCCAGCAGCCAACCTATACGGACTAGCGGCAACATTCAGTACTTC. This translates into CASSQPIRTSGNIQYF.

In its sample, this clone was seen a few times. The chain is built from TRBV5-1 and TRBJ2-1; 7 nucleotides agree with TRBD1. V trimming: 0 bases; J trimming: 7 bases; junction bases outside the gene matches: 7. The CDR3 loop spans 15 amino acids. The germline V gene has CDR1 SGHRS and CDR2 YFSETQ. The CDR3 DNA reads TGCGCCAGCAGCTTGGAGGGACAGTGGGCGAATGAGCAGTTCTTC. Its translation: CASSLEGQWANEQFF.

V usage is TRBV10-1 and J usage is TRBJ2-7, with D possibly being TRBD2 (5 bases). The CDR3 spans 16 residues. Germline CDR1 WNHNN, CDR2 SYGVQD (reference sequence). Trimming cost V 2 bases and J 1 base, with 15 bases left between them. CDR3 nucleotides: TGCGCCAGCAGTGAGGAGGGCAGACCCCCTTCCTACGAGCAGTACTTC. This codes for CASSEEGRPPSYEQYF.

J is TRBJ1-2 and V is TRBV5-6, with 10 bases matching TRBD1. Germline values: CDR1 SGHDT, CDR2 YYEEEE. The CDR3 consists of 16 residues. The J segment lost 4 bases and the V segment lost 4 bases, leaving 10 bases of the junction unmatched. The CDR3 DNA sequence: TGTGCCAGCAGCCCTGGGACAGGGGATTTGAGCTATGGCTACACCTTC. This gives the protein CASSPGTGDLSYGYTF. The full variable domain, in which reference TRBV5-6 and TRBJ1-2 provide the parts outside the CDR3, is DAGVTQSPTHLIKTRGQQVTLRCSPKSGHDTVSWYQQALGQGPQFIFQYYEEEERQRGNFPDRFSGHQFPNYSSELNVNALLLGDSALYLCASSPGTGDLSYGYTFGSGTRLTVV.

As concerns this clone: A read error may produce the germline difference seen at one junction end. The chain uses TRBV5-6 and TRBJ2-3, with 8 bases that match TRBD2. Per the germline V gene, CDR1 is SGHDT and CDR2 is YYEEEE. The CDR3 has 13 residues. The CDR3 is CASSITGTRTSRF. The CDR3 nucleotides read TGTGCCAGCAGCATAACCGGGACTAGAACCTCCCGTTTT.

The chain recombines TRBV2 with TRBJ2-2; maybe TRBD1 (6 bases). Germline CDR1 SNHLY, CDR2 FYNNEI. Trimming took 10 bases from V and 5 from J, leaving 17 bases between them. The CDR3 is 14 residues long. CDR3 DNA sequence: TGTGCCACCTCAAAGGGGGTACTAACCGGGGAGCTGTTTTTT. It yields the protein CATSKGVLTGELFF. The variable domain in full, completed from reference TRBV2 and TRBJ2-2, reads EPEVTQTPSHQVTQMGQEVILRCVPISNHLYFYWYRQILGQKVEFLVSFYNNEISEKSEIFDDQFSVERPDGSNFTLKIRSTKLEDSAMYFCATSKGVLTGELFFGEGSRLTVL.

The chain links TRBV6-1 to TRBJ2-3, with TRBD2 identical over 10 bases. The V gene's germline CDR1 is MNHNS and CDR2 SASEGT. The CDR3 loop spans 15 amino acids. After removal of 10 bases from V and 0 bases from J, the junction contained 7 bases not matched to a gene. The CDR3 protein is CATQLAGISTDTQYF. The CDR3, as DNA: TGTGCCACCCAACTAGCGGGGATTAGCACAGATACGCAGTATTTT.

The rearrangement links TRBV5-1 to TRBJ1-6; D unresolved. The CDR3 is made up of 12 amino acids. Per the germline V gene, CDR1 is SGHRS and CDR2 is YFSETQ. Trimming removed 3 bases from V and 9 bases from J, with 7 bases in between. The CDR3 bases are TGCGCCAGCAGCTCCCCGGGTTCACCCCTCCACTTT. As protein: CASSSPGSPLHF.

The V gene is TRBV7-3, the J gene TRBJ1-1; TRBD1 matches at 8 bases. Germline CDR1 SGHTA, CDR2 FQGTGA. Trimming removed 0 bases from V and 2 bases from J; junction bases left unmatched: 5. The CDR3 length is 16 residues. CDR3 loop: CASSLTGQAINTEAFF. Here the CDR3 DNA reads TGTGCCAGCAGCTTAACGGGACAGGCGATAAACACTGAAGCTTTCTTT.

The chain is built from TRBV7-3 and TRBJ1-1, with a weak D call TRBD1 (5 bases). V dropped 1 base and J dropped 2 bases, with 11 bases sitting between them. This CDR3 has 15 residues. Germline-derived CDR1 and CDR2 are SGHTA and FQGTGA. CDR3 nucleotide sequence: TGTGCCAGCAGCTTAATTGCCCAGGGTAACACTGAAGCTTTCTTT. This codes for CASSLIAQGNTEAFF.